A single sample is the source of the 28 T cell receptor beta chains below, sequenced in a study of metastatic and nonmetastatic thyroid tumors. TCRdb reassembled clones from the PCR reads with MiXCR. The data hold under 30,000 clones, with roughly 15% observed a single time. Patients had received no treatment of any kind before thyroid surgery. Sequencing used blood. The receptors derive from a male donor with papillary thyroid cancer or a benign thyroid nodule (not recorded which). Some clones in this sample may be carry-over from other donors' samples.

This clone was counted a few times. A clone one base away is much larger, so this may be a read error. J is TRBJ1-1 and V is TRBV12-3 or TRBV12-4, with D possibly matching TRBD1 (5 bases). The CDR3 has 12 residues. CDR3 in amino acids: CASSSPGAAALF. The CDR3 region has the DNA TGTGCCAGCAGTTCTCCCGGGGCGGCAGCTTTATTT.

This clone came up many times. The chain couples TRBV5-1 to TRBJ2-3; TRBD1 aligns across 7 bases. The CDR3 length is 13 residues. Germline assignment: CDR1 SGHRS and CDR2 YFSETQ. V lost 3 bases to trimming and J lost 3 bases; unmatched junction nucleotides: 1. The CDR3 loop is CASSSQGTDTQYF. DNA of the CDR3: TGCGCCAGCAGCTCACAGGGGACAGATACGCAGTATTTT.

This clone was seen more than once but under ten times. The chain employs TRBV10-2 and TRBJ1-2; TRBD1 aligns across 9 bases. V dropped 6 bases and J dropped 4; count of bases not matched to a gene: 6. The CDR3 contains 14 residues. The germline gives CDR1 WSHSY, CDR2 SAAADI. DNA of the CDR3: TGCGCCAGCAGCGAAGACAGGGGGATCTATGGCTACACCTTC. The encoded protein is CASSEDRGIYGYTF.

This clone was found many times. The CDR3 nucleotides read TGTGCCAGCAGTGAGGAGACAGTAACCACACGGGAGACCCAGTACTTC. Translated, it gives CASSEETVTTRETQYF. The chain is built from TRBV6-1 and TRBJ2-5; possible D gene TRBD1, 5 bases. CDR3 size: 16 residues. Germline CDR1 and CDR2: MNHNS and SASEGT. V lost 3 bases and J lost 5, with 19 bases in between.

This clone has only a few counts. The same CDR3 is also encoded by other DNA sequences in this sample. Written as DNA, the CDR3 is TGTGCCAGTAGTTCAACATCGACAGGTTTTGGAAACACCATATATTTT. It specifies CASSSTSTGFGNTIYF. The chain couples TRBV6-1 to TRBJ1-3; tentative D call: TRBD1 (6 bases). The CDR3 extends over 16 amino acids. From germline, CDR1 is MNHNS and CDR2 SASEGT. V lost 9 bases and J lost 3, with 21 bases in between.

V gene TRBV5-1 combines with J gene TRBJ2-7, with TRBD2 matching 7 bases. Trimming cost V 4 bases and J 7 bases; bases outside gene matches: 11. Germline V CDR1 and CDR2: SGHRS, YFSETQ. This CDR3 contains 14 residues. The CDR3 loop reads CASSPQTTSTEQYF. CDR3 bases: TGCGCCAGCAGCCCGCAAACGACTAGCACGGAGCAGTACTTC. Filled out from reference TRBV5-1 and TRBJ2-7, the complete variable domain reads KAGVTQTPRYLIKTRGQQVTLSCSPISGHRSVSWYQQTPGQGLQFLFEYFSETQRNKGNFPGRFSGRQFSNSRSEMNVSTLELGDSALYLCASSPQTTSTEQYFGPGTRLTVT.

This clone was recorded at least ten times. The chain links TRBV7-2 to TRBJ2-1; D is ambiguous. V was shortened by 8 bases and J by 4 bases, with 6 bases between the two germline ends. CDR3 length: 11 amino acids. The V gene's germline CDR1 is SGHTA and CDR2 FQGNSA. CDR3 protein: CASLYYNEQFF. The CDR3 DNA sequence: TGTGCCAGCCTCTATTACAATGAGCAGTTCTTC.

A note on this clone: A much larger clone is a single base away; this may be a read error. This chain links TRBV5-6 with TRBJ2-3; TRBD2 agrees at 7 bases. The CDR3 has 16 amino acids. Per germline, CDR1 SGHDT and CDR2 YYEEEE. The CDR3 loop is CASSRTSFASTYTQYF. The CDR3 DNA reads as TGTGCCAGCAGCCGGACTAGTTTCGCTAGCACATATACGCAGTATTTT. Full variable domain (outside the CDR3, taken from reference TRBV5-6 and TRBJ2-3): DAGVTQSPTHLIKTRGQQVTLRCSPKSGHDTVSWYQQALGQGPQFIFQYYEEEERQRGNFPDRFSGHQFPNYSSELNVNALLLGDSALYLCASSRTSFASTYTQYFGPGTRLTVL.

This clone has ten or more counts. The chain employs TRBV7-2 and TRBJ2-1; D unresolved. From germline, CDR1 is SGHTA and CDR2 FQGNSA. The V end lost 5 bases, the J end lost 9 bases, and 14 bases lay between the germline ends. The CDR3 contains 13 residues. The CDR3 spells CASSPGAAVEQFF. DNA for the CDR3: TGTGCCAGCAGCCCAGGAGCAGCCGTTGAGCAGTTCTTC.

The V and J genes are TRBV12-3 or TRBV12-4 and TRBJ2-1, with 8 bases matching TRBD1. This CDR3 comprises 14 residues. After removal of 6 bases from V and 3 bases from J, the junction contained 4 bases not matched to a gene. The DNA of the CDR3 is TGTGCCAGCAGACAGGGGGGTTTCTACAATGAGCAGTTCTTC. Translation gives CASRQGGFYNEQFF.

This clone has a handful of counts. The chain combines TRBV6-2 or TRBV6-3 with TRBJ2-5; D not certain. This CDR3 region has 11 residues. Between the trimmed V and J ends, which lost 10 bases and 8 bases, there was a span of 14 bases. Germline CDR1 and CDR2: MNHEY and SVGEGT. CDR3 coding DNA: TGTGCCATCATGGGCTGGGATACCCAGTACTTC. Its translation: CAIMGWDTQYF.

This clone was recorded at least ten times. CDR3 sequence: CATSVDTQYF. CDR3 sequence (DNA): TGTGCCACCTCGGTGGATACGCAGTATTTT. This chain connects TRBV6-1 to TRBJ2-3, with D uncertain. V lost 10 bases and J 6 bases, leaving 8 bases between the germline ends. CDR1 MNHNS and CDR2 SASEGT come from the germline V gene. The CDR3 length is 10 residues.

At least ten counts were recorded for this clone. This CDR3 is CASSFNGNEQYF. The DNA for the CDR3 is TGTGCCAGCAGTTTTAACGGGAACGAGCAGTACTTC. The rearrangement links TRBV12-3 or TRBV12-4 to TRBJ2-7; tentatively, D is TRBD2 (5 bases). V lost 3 bases and J 5 bases, leaving 8 bases between the germline ends. CDR3 length equals 12 residues.

This clone has at least ten counts. CDR3 DNA sequence: TGCGCCAGCAGCCGCACGGACGGGACAGATACGCAGTATTTT. Protein sequence: CASSRTDGTDTQYF. The chain links TRBV4-1 to TRBJ2-3, with no clear D. The CDR3 extends over 14 amino acids. Germline V gene sequence: CDR1 MGHRA, CDR2 YSYEKL. V dropped 4 bases and J dropped 3 bases, with 11 bases sitting between them.

Details on this clone: Given a much more abundant clone one base away, this may be a read error. V and J are TRBV29-1 and TRBJ2-7; maybe TRBD2 (6 bases). Trimming removed 8 bases at V and 0 bases at J, with 17 bases between. CDR3 length equals 14 residues. Germline V gene lookup returns CDR1 SQVTM and CDR2 ANQGSEA. The DNA for the CDR3 is TGCAGCTCCAGCGCGGGAAGTCCCTCCTACGAGCAGTACTTC. As protein: CSSSAGSPSYEQYF.

This clone was found many times. The V call is TRBV7-3, the J call TRBJ2-1; TRBD2 might be the D (6 bases). Trimming took off 3 bases at V and 4 bases at J, with 7 bases between the two ends. The CDR3 is made up of 13 amino acids. The germline gives CDR1 SGHTA, CDR2 FQGTGA. The CDR3, as DNA: TGTGCCAGCAGCTTGGGACTGTACAATGAGCAGTTCTTC. Amino acids: CASSLGLYNEQFF. The variable domain in full, completed from reference TRBV7-3 and TRBJ2-1, reads GAGVSQTPSNKVTEKGKYVELRCDPISGHTALYWYRQSLGQGPEFLIYFQGTGAADDSGLPNDRFFAVRPEGSVSTLKIQRTERGDSAVYLCASSLGLYNEQFFGPGTRLTVL.

This clone was observed at least ten times. The chain carries TRBV4-1 and TRBJ1-5; D is uncertain. V lost 1 base and J lost 4, with 14 bases in between. CDR3 length equals 16 residues. Germline values: CDR1 MGHRA, CDR2 YSYEKL. The CDR3 bases are TGCGCCAGCAGCCAAGGAGAGCAGGTTCTAAATCAGCCCCAGCATTTT. It yields the protein CASSQGEQVLNQPQHF.

This clone appeared many times. The genes are TRBV19 and TRBJ2-7; the match to TRBD1 covers 9 bases. Trimming at V came to 5 bases and at J to 10 bases, leaving 9 bases not matched to a gene. CDR1 is LNHDA, CDR2 SQIVND, per germline (reference sequence). This CDR3 contains 13 residues. This chain's CDR3 is CASSFTGGVEQYF. Here the CDR3 DNA reads TGTGCCAGTAGTTTTACAGGGGGCGTGGAACAGTACTTC.

On this clone itself: At one boundary the junction diverges from the germline segment, which might be a read error. V usage is TRBV6-1 and J usage is TRBJ2-3; possibly TRBD2 for D (6 bases). This CDR3 is built from 13 residues. CDR1 and CDR2 from the germline V gene are MNHNS and SASEGT. The chain's CDR3 is CASSVVGGDTQYF. The CDR3 coding sequence is TGTGCCAGCAGTGTGGTGGGAGGAGATACTCAGTATTTT.

This clone showed up many times. The chain is built from TRBV29-1 and TRBJ1-2, with 7 positions matching TRBD1. The V and J ends lost 0 bases and 8 bases, in that order; junction bases with no gene match: 9. This CDR3 region has 14 residues. CDR1 is SQVTM, CDR2 ANQGSEA, per germline. In DNA form, the CDR3 reads TGCAGCGTTGAAGATATTGACAGGGTGAGCGGCTACACCTTC. It specifies CSVEDIDRVSGYTF.

The chain couples TRBV20-1 to TRBJ2-1; TRBD2 matches 11 bases. CDR3 length: 14 amino acids. Germline values: CDR1 DFQATT, CDR2 SNEGSKA (reference sequence). V lost 5 bases to trimming and J lost 4 bases; unmatched junction nucleotides: 4. The CDR3 DNA reads TGCAGTGCTGCGGGGACTAGCGGATACAATGAGCAGTTCTTC. Amino acid sequence: CSAAGTSGYNEQFF.

This clone was seen ten or more times. The chain has TRBV4-2 and TRBJ2-7; 9 bases map to TRBD2. Trimming cost V 2 bases and J 4 bases; bases outside gene matches: 6. The germline V gene has CDR1 LGHNA and CDR2 YNFKEQ. The CDR3 is made up of 15 amino acids. CDR3 region: CASSQLGGGAYEQYF. The CDR3 DNA follows: TGTGCCAGCAGCCAATTGGGCGGGGGGGCATACGAGCAGTACTTC.

This clone was picked up many times. The chain employs TRBV30 and TRBJ2-7; TRBD1 matches 7 bases. With 5 bases clipped from V and 7 bases from J, the junction kept 11 bases outside the gene matches. The CDR3 has 13 residues. Germline CDR1 reads GTSNPN; CDR2 reads SVGIG (reference sequence). The CDR3 reads CAWFPGQSMEQYF. The CDR3 DNA follows: TGTGCCTGGTTCCCGGGACAGTCTATGGAGCAGTACTTC.

This clone has ten or more counts. This rearrangement joins TRBV3-1 to TRBJ2-7; 7 bases are a match to TRBD1. Trimming took 1 base from V and 7 from J; bases not matched to a gene: 10. The CDR3 is 15 amino acids. Germline CDR1 is LGHDT and CDR2 is YNNKEL (reference sequence). This chain's CDR3 is CASSQGYQQGKEQYF. The CDR3 DNA is TGTGCCAGCAGCCAAGGTTACCAACAGGGGAAAGAGCAGTACTTC.

This clone was seen at least ten times. This chain connects TRBV4-1 to TRBJ2-7; the D is unclear. The germline gives CDR1 MGHRA, CDR2 YSYEKL. Trimming left V 1 base short and J 0 bases short, with 10 bases between. The CDR3 is 15 amino acids. The CDR3 region is CASSQGSSFSYEQYF. The CDR3, as DNA: TGCGCCAGCAGCCAAGGTTCGTCATTCTCCTACGAGCAGTACTTC.

This clone was counted ten times or more. The CDR3 loop is CASSQVFGTSGSINEQFF. The DNA of the CDR3 is TGCGCCAGCAGCCAAGTATTTGGGACTAGCGGGAGCATCAATGAGCAGTTCTTC. The V call is TRBV4-3, the J call TRBJ2-1, with 14 positions matching TRBD2. Germline CDR1 reads LGHNA; CDR2 reads YSLEER. CDR3 size: 18 residues. The V and J ends lost 1 base and 6 bases, in that order; junction bases with no gene match: 8.

This clone has at least ten counts. CDR3 region: CASSASGASYGYTF. In DNA, the CDR3 is TGTGCCAGCAGCGCCTCCGGGGCCAGCTATGGCTACACCTTC. This chain joins TRBV9 and TRBJ1-2; maybe TRBD1 (5 bases). The V gene lost 3 bases and the J gene lost 4 bases, with 13 bases spanning the gap. The germline CDR1 and CDR2 sequences are SGDLS and YYNGEE. The CDR3 loop spans 14 amino acids.

This clone was detected many times. The V call is TRBV28, the J call TRBJ1-5, with D unresolved. The CDR3 loop spans 14 amino acids. Germline loops: CDR1 MDHEN, CDR2 SYDVKM. The V end lost 9 bases, the J end lost 2 bases, and 14 bases lay between the germline ends. CDR3 bases: TGTGCCAGTAAACAGTCGTGGGGCAATCAGCCCCAGCATTTT. It translates to CASKQSWGNQPQHF.